Below are 12 T cell receptor beta chains sequenced from a single sample in a study of CD8 T cells in ankylosing spondylitis. Overall study results and limits: Several highly homologous variants made up a TCR beta motif, and this motif appeared characteristic of ankylosing spondylitis blood.

MiXCR, run by TCRdb on the 5' RACE reads, gives a single entry per CDR3 protein. The profile shows about 220,000 distinct CDR3 sequences, approximately 16% of them singletons. No antigen has been identified for these receptors. Sequenced sample: blood, either unsorted or a sorted T cell fraction (not recorded which). The receptors stem from a male donor with ankylosing spondylitis.

The J gene is TRBJ2-1, the V gene TRBV10-3, with 9 positions matching TRBD1. CDR1 and CDR2 from the germline V gene are ENHRY and SYGVKD. V gave up 2 bases and J gave up 6 bases; unmatched junction bases: 2. CDR3 length: 14 residues. Written as DNA, the CDR3 is TGTGCCATCAGTGAGGGACAGGGGACCAATGAGCAGTTCTTC. Its protein product is CAISEGQGTNEQFF.

The gene calls are TRBV12-3 or TRBV12-4 and TRBJ2-1; D may be TRBD2 (5 bases). Trimming cost V 5 bases and J 6 bases, with 14 bases left between them. The CDR3 has 14 residues. The CDR3 spells CASSERAAFNEQFF. The CDR3 bases are TGTGCCAGCAGTGAGAGGGCTGCGTTCAATGAGCAGTTCTTC.

This clonotype has a count of ten or more. The rearrangement uses TRBV12-3 or TRBV12-4 and TRBJ2-5; D perhaps matches TRBD2 (5 bases). This CDR3 comprises 14 residues. Trimming took off 3 bases at V and 9 bases at J, with 17 bases between the two ends. The CDR3 spells CASSLGITPDSQYF. DNA for the CDR3: TGTGCCAGCAGTTTGGGAATCACGCCGGACTCCCAGTACTTC.

V usage is TRBV4-3 and J usage is TRBJ2-1; D ambiguous. V was shortened by 1 base and J by 2 bases, with 9 bases between the two germline ends. Germline loops: CDR1 LGHNA, CDR2 YSLEER. CDR3 length: 15 residues. The CDR3 DNA follows: TGCGCCAGCAGCCAAGTAGAGTCTCCCTACAATGAGCAGTTCTTC. Its translation is CASSQVESPYNEQFF.

This rearrangement joins TRBV9 to TRBJ2-3; TRBD2 aligns across 7 bases. Germline lookup yields CDR1 SGDLS and CDR2 YYNGEE. J was trimmed by 0 bases and V by 5 bases; bases with no gene match: 6. The CDR3 has 15 residues. In DNA form, the CDR3 reads TGTGCCAGCAGTGAACTAGCGTGGAGCACAGATACGCAGTATTTT. This sequence encodes CASSELAWSTDTQYF.

This clonotype was detected only a few times. The chain carries TRBV2 and TRBJ2-7, with 9 bases identical to TRBD1. CDR1 and CDR2 (germline): SNHLY, FYNNEI. V shed 10 bases, J shed 2 bases, and the junction held 6 bases outside the gene matches. The CDR3 has 13 amino acids. The CDR3 sequence is CAMTGTGTYEQYF. For the CDR3, the DNA is TGTGCCATGACCGGGACAGGGACCTACGAGCAGTACTTC.

Many counts were recorded for this clonotype. The genes are TRBV29-1 and TRBJ2-5; D possibly corresponds to TRBD1 (6 bases). This CDR3 spans 13 amino acids. Germline CDR1 and CDR2: SQVTM and ANQGSEA. V shed 3 bases and J shed 4 bases, with 12 bases lying between them. CDR3 DNA: TGCAGCGTTGATCCCACAGGGATAGAGACCCAGTACTTC. Protein sequence: CSVDPTGIETQYF. The entire variable domain, with the rest obtained from reference TRBV29-1 and TRBJ2-5, is as follows: SAVISQKPSRDICQRGTSLTIQCQVDSQVTMMFWYRQQPGQSLTLIATANQGSEATYESGFVIDKFPISRPNLTFSTLTVSNMSPEDSSIYLCSVDPTGIETQYFGPGTRLLVL.

This clonotype was found many times. The rearrangement links TRBV29-1 to TRBJ2-2; 7 bases match TRBD1. The trim removed 2 bases at V and 5 bases at J, leaving 5 bases unmatched. The germline CDR1 and CDR2 sequences are SQVTM and ANQGSEA. CDR3 length: 14 residues. CDR3 nucleotide sequence: TGCAGCGTTGAAAACAGGGGTTTGACCGGGGAGCTGTTTTTT. As protein: CSVENRGLTGELFF.

This clonotype was seen many times. This sequence joins TRBV12-3 or TRBV12-4 and TRBJ2-1, with D perhaps TRBD1 (8 bases). V was trimmed by 1 base and J by 6 bases, leaving 13 bases between them. The CDR3 has 15 residues. CDR3 residues: CASSLDRGGINEQFF. CDR3 nucleotides: TGTGCCAGCAGTTTAGACAGGGGGGGTATCAATGAGCAGTTCTTC.

V and J are TRBV5-5 and TRBJ2-2; possibly TRBD1 for D (6 bases). V was cut by 1 base and J by 3 bases, with 16 bases left in between. The germline CDR1 and CDR2 sequences are SGHKS and YYEKEE (reference sequence). The CDR3 sequence is 17 residues long. The CDR3 region has the DNA TGTGCCAGCAGCTTGTCCCCTAGGACAGCCTACACCGGGGAGCTGTTTTTT. Its translation: CASSLSPRTAYTGELFF. Based on the CDR3 plus reference TRBV5-5 and TRBJ2-2, the full variable domain is DAGVTQSPTHLIKTRGQQVTLRCSPISGHKSVSWYQQVLGQGPQFIFQYYEKEERGRGNFPDRFSARQFPNYSSELNVNALLLGDSALYLCASSLSPRTAYTGELFFGEGSRLTVL.

A few counts support this clonotype. The V call is TRBV27, the J call TRBJ2-7; TRBD2 is a possible D gene (5 bases). Germline CDR1 is MNHEY and CDR2 is SMNVEV (reference sequence). V lost 5 bases and J 7 bases, leaving 12 bases between the germline ends. This CDR3 region has 12 residues. CDR3 residues: CASSAGLVEQYF. The CDR3 DNA reads as TGTGCCAGCAGTGCCGGACTGGTTGAGCAGTACTTC.

This clonotype was seen a few times. The rearrangement links TRBV27 to TRBJ2-4; D remains unclear. Between the trimmed V and J ends, which lost 0 bases and 8 bases, there was a span of 8 bases. CDR3 length: 13 residues. CDR1 MNHEY and CDR2 SMNVEV come from the germline V gene (reference sequence). The CDR3 region has the DNA TGTGCCAGCAGTTTATCAGGACGGCACATTCAGTACTTC. Translation: CASSLSGRHIQYF.